The 23 T cell receptor beta chains reported below all come from one sample, sequenced in a study of T cells in Graves' hyperthyroidism and ophthalmopathy. RNA transcripts yielded amplified TCR beta CDR3 regions. First-round RT-PCR with HTBI primers amplified the TCR CDR3 region. TCRdb re-called the multiplex PCR reads through MiXCR, storing one row per CDR3 protein. The profile shows around 280,000 distinct CDR3 sequences, roughly 14% of them singletons. Input material: blood. The receptors shown here come from a woman aged 25 to 39 with Graves' hyperthyroidism that later progressed to Graves' ophthalmopathy.

This clonotype was observed a handful of times. This chain links TRBV7-3 with TRBJ2-5, with a tentative D call TRBD2 (6 bases). The CDR3 runs to 13 residues. Germline CDR1 is SGHTA and CDR2 is FQGTGA. Trimming removed 6 bases at V and 3 bases at J, with 11 bases between. This chain's CDR3 is CASRGSGEETQYF. DNA of the CDR3: TGTGCCAGCAGGGGATCGGGGGAAGAGACCCAGTACTTC.

This clonotype was seen repeatedly, ten times or more. The chain uses TRBV18 and TRBJ2-7; D remains unclear. Germline V gives CDR1 KGHSH, CDR2 LQKENI. Trimming removed 1 base from V and 5 bases from J, with 9 bases in between. This CDR3 comprises 13 residues. This chain's CDR3 is CASSPQAVNEQYF. CDR3 in DNA: TGTGCCAGCTCACCACAAGCAGTTAACGAGCAGTACTTC.

This clonotype was observed many times. The V and J genes are TRBV6-5 and TRBJ1-1; unclear D gene. The CDR3 is 13 amino acids. Germline CDR1 is MNHEY and CDR2 is SVGAGI. V was trimmed by 2 bases and J by 4 bases, leaving 8 bases between them. The CDR3 is CASSYQQVTEAFF. CDR3 DNA: TGTGCCAGCAGTTACCAGCAAGTCACTGAAGCTTTCTTT.

The V gene is TRBV27, the J gene TRBJ2-5; TRBD2 might be the D (6 bases). Per the germline V gene, CDR1 is MNHEY and CDR2 is SMNVEV (reference sequence). The CDR3 is made up of 14 amino acids. Trimming removed 5 bases at V and 4 bases at J, with 14 bases between. The CDR3 region has the DNA TGTGCCAGCAGTGGGGCGGGATCTGGAGAGACCCAGTACTTC. It is translated as CASSGAGSGETQYF.

This clonotype was seen many times. The chain is built from TRBV5-1 and TRBJ2-1; 7 bases line up with TRBD2. V gave up 4 bases and J gave up 5 bases; unmatched junction bases: 9. From germline, CDR1 is SGHRS and CDR2 YFSETQ. The CDR3 has 15 amino acids. The CDR3 sequence is CASSGTSVGNNEQFF. The CDR3 region has the DNA TGCGCCAGCAGCGGCACTAGCGTTGGTAACAATGAGCAGTTCTTC.

This rearrangement joins TRBV9 to TRBJ2-1; D gene uncertain. The CDR3 is 12 amino acids. V shed 4 bases and J shed 8 bases, with 10 bases lying between them. CDR1 and CDR2 (germline): SGDLS, YYNGEE. In DNA form, the CDR3 reads TGTGCCAGCAGCCCCGCAGGTGATGAGCAGTTCTTC. Protein sequence: CASSPAGDEQFF.

On this clonotype: This clone may be a read error of a much larger clone one base away. This sequence joins TRBV9 and TRBJ2-3, with a weak D call TRBD2 (6 bases). Germline loops: CDR1 SGDLS, CDR2 YYNGEE. Between the trimmed V and J ends, which lost 0 bases and 7 bases, there was a span of 12 bases. This CDR3 spans 14 amino acids. The CDR3 sequence is CASSVELATNTQYF. CDR3 sequence (DNA): TGTGCCAGCAGCGTAGAGCTAGCGACAAATACGCAGTATTTT.

This clonotype has at least ten counts. This CDR3 reads CASSLVDDEQFF. In nucleotides, the CDR3 is TGTGCCAGCAGCTTAGTTGATGATGAGCAGTTCTTC. The chain combines TRBV11-2 with TRBJ2-1; D uncertain. The CDR3 is 12 residues long. CDR1 is SGHAT, CDR2 FQNNGV, per germline. V was pared by 1 base and J by 8 bases, with 6 bases between.

In its sample, this clonotype was seen a few times. V usage is TRBV4-1 and J usage is TRBJ2-3, with D perhaps TRBD1 or TRBD2 (5 bases each). Per germline, CDR1 MGHRA and CDR2 YSYEKL. The CDR3 has 15 residues. The germline V and J ends were trimmed by 0 bases and 1 base, with 8 bases remaining between them. CDR3 region: CASSQDGGGTDTQYF. CDR3 DNA: TGCGCCAGCAGCCAAGATGGGGGTGGCACAGATACGCAGTATTTT.

The sample holds many counts of this clonotype. The rearrangement joins TRBV7-8 to TRBJ1-1; D not certain. This CDR3 has 12 amino acids. Per the germline V gene, CDR1 is SGHVS and CDR2 is FQNEAQ. The V end lost 3 bases, the J end lost 5 bases, and 7 bases lay between the germline ends. The CDR3 protein is CASSFSMTEAFF. CDR3 nucleotide sequence: TGTGCCAGCAGCTTCTCGATGACTGAAGCTTTCTTT. Looking up the rest from reference TRBV7-8 and TRBJ1-1 gives the full variable domain: GAGVSQSPRYKVAKRGQDVALRCDPISGHVSLFWYQQALGQGPEFLTYFQNEAQLDKSGLPSDRFFAERPEGSVSTLKIQRTQQEDSAVYLCASSFSMTEAFFGQGTRLTVV.

This clonotype was seen more than once but under ten times. V gene TRBV9 combines with J gene TRBJ2-1, with TRBD2 matching over 11 bases. V lost 4 bases to trimming and J lost 4 bases; unmatched junction nucleotides: 10. The CDR3 extends over 17 amino acids. Germline V gives CDR1 SGDLS, CDR2 YYNGEE. CDR3 coding DNA: TGTGCCAGCAGCCCCCAGCTAAGACTAGCGGGATACAATGAGCAGTTCTTC. Protein: CASSPQLRLAGYNEQFF.

This clonotype has a count of ten or more. This chain connects TRBV5-6 to TRBJ2-5, with 11 bases that match TRBD2. Trimming took 3 bases from V and 4 from J; bases not matched to a gene: 17. The CDR3 runs 19 residues. Germline CDR1 and CDR2: SGHDT and YYEEEE. In nucleotides, the CDR3 is TGTGCCAGCAGCTACCGAGGTAGCGGGAGGGCCAAATATGGAGAGACCCAGTACTTC. Translation gives CASSYRGSGRAKYGETQYF.

On this clonotype: Being one base from a much bigger clone, this may be a read error. This CDR3 is missing its conserved last phenylalanine or tryptophan, likely due to a read error. The chain recombines TRBV27 with TRBJ2-7; D might be TRBD2 (5 bases). Germline CDR1 reads MNHEY; CDR2 reads SMNVEV (reference sequence). The CDR3 runs 13 residues. CDR3 sequence (DNA): TGTGCCAGCAGGGGCGGGCCCTCCCACGAGCAGTACCTC. It encodes CASRGGPSHEQYL.

Turning to this clonotype: A read error is possible here, since a much larger clone lies one base away. This chain joins TRBV20-1 and TRBJ2-1; D possibly corresponds to TRBD2 (6 bases). From germline, CDR1 is DFQATT and CDR2 SNEGSKA (reference sequence). The CDR3 is 13 residues long. CDR3 loop: CSAPGEENNEQSF. DNA for the CDR3: TGCAGTGCCCCTGGGGAGGAGAACAATGAGCAGTCCTTC.

This clonotype was seen just once. V is TRBV7-9 and J is TRBJ1-1; D possibly corresponds to TRBD1 (5 bases). CDR1 is SEHNR and CDR2 is FQNEAQ in the germline V gene (reference sequence). The CDR3 is made up of 15 amino acids. Trimming stripped 5 bases from V and 0 bases from J, with 13 bases between. The CDR3 DNA is TGTGCCAGCAGCCACTCCTGGGGGGTGAACACTGAAGCTTTCTTT. This sequence encodes CASSHSWGVNTEAFF.

V usage is TRBV7-2 and J usage is TRBJ2-1; maybe TRBD1 (6 bases). The germline V gene encodes CDR1 SGHTA and CDR2 FQGNSA. This CDR3 region has 12 residues. V dropped 6 bases and J dropped 7 bases, with 10 bases sitting between them. The CDR3 region is CASSQGQNEQFF. CDR3 coding DNA: TGTGCCAGCAGTCAGGGGCAGAATGAGCAGTTCTTC.

This clonotype was detected ten times or more. The J gene is TRBJ2-1, the V gene TRBV19, with TRBD2 matching over 10 bases. J lost 7 bases, V lost 1 base, and 4 bases had no gene match. The CDR3 sequence is 15 residues long. Per germline, CDR1 LNHDA and CDR2 SQIVND (reference sequence). This CDR3 reads CASSIVAGGVNEQFF. CDR3 bases: TGTGCCAGTAGTATAGTAGCGGGAGGAGTGAATGAGCAGTTCTTC.

This clonotype was detected a few times. This chain connects TRBV7-6 to TRBJ1-3; D is undetermined. V was trimmed by 4 bases and J by 3 bases, leaving 13 bases between them. The CDR3 sequence is 15 residues long. CDR1 and CDR2 (germline): SGHVS, FNYEAQ. This CDR3 reads CASSSARVGGNTIYF. The CDR3 DNA follows: TGTGCCAGCAGCTCCGCCCGGGTTGGTGGAAACACCATATATTTT.

This clonotype occurred many times. This chain connects TRBV7-9 to TRBJ1-6, with D unresolved. Looked up from germline, CDR1 is SEHNR and CDR2 is FQNEAQ (reference sequence). Trimming took 1 base from V and 6 from J, leaving 10 bases between them. The CDR3 contains 15 residues. The CDR3, as DNA: TGTGCCAGCAGCTTAGGAGCTCAGAGTAATTCACCCCTCCACTTT. This translates into CASSLGAQSNSPLHF.

This clonotype appeared many times. The rearrangement links TRBV6-2 or TRBV6-3 to TRBJ2-7, with 8 bases aligning to TRBD2. Germline V gene sequence: CDR1 MNHEY, CDR2 SVGEGT. The J segment lost 4 bases and the V segment lost 5 bases, leaving 16 bases of the junction unmatched. This CDR3 contains 17 residues. CDR3 sequence reads: CASSLGGAGVLGYEQYF. Written as DNA, the CDR3 is TGTGCCAGCAGTCTTGGGGGAGCGGGAGTACTCGGATACGAGCAGTACTTC.

Of note for this clonotype: At one end the junction does not follow the germline gene, possibly because of a read error. J is TRBJ2-3 and V is TRBV7-7; TRBD1 agrees at 7 bases. CDR1 and CDR2 from the germline V gene are SSHAT and FNYEAQ (reference sequence). The CDR3 is 17 amino acids. Here the CDR3 reads CASSLKGYGTAGDTQYF. CDR3 bases: TGTGCTAGCAGCTTAAAGGGGTACGGGACAGCAGGAGATACGCAGTATTTT.

Only a few counts were recorded for this clonotype. The J gene is TRBJ2-3, the V gene TRBV10-3; 7 bases map to TRBD2. The trim removed 2 bases at V and 11 bases at J, leaving 16 bases unmatched. This CDR3 has 16 residues. The germline V gene has CDR1 ENHRY and CDR2 SYGVKD. The CDR3 is CAISERAGEGAQWQYF. As DNA, the CDR3 is TGTGCCATCAGTGAGAGGGCGGGAGAAGGGGCTCAGTGGCAGTATTTT.

This clonotype was counted ten times or more. The V and J genes are TRBV11-2 and TRBJ1-2; unclear D gene. CDR1 is SGHAT, CDR2 FQNNGV, per germline. The CDR3 has 17 amino acids. V was clipped by 0 bases and J by 2 bases, with 16 bases between them. CDR3 bases: TGTGCCAGCAGCTTAGATCTCTTGGGGTCAGCCAACTATGGCTACACCTTC. It codes for CASSLDLLGSANYGYTF.